Only a few counts were recorded for the clone carrying this T cell receptor (beta chain). The sample is drawn from a study of molecular identifiers for immune sequencing clone quantification. TCRdb passed the PCR reads through MiXCR, listing each CDR3 protein once. Of around 320,000 distinct CDR3 sequences in the sample, about a quarter were seen once. The source material was naive CD8+ T cells from blood, with Jurkat cell RNA spiked in. Subset: FACS-sorted CD8+CD4-CCR7+CD45RA+ naive T cells. This receptor was identified in a human donor in good health. Some libraries in this study had Jurkat cell RNA spiked in.

Written as DNA, the CDR3 is TGTGCCAGCAGCGAGGGGGTAGGGCTAAAAGAGACCCAGTACTTC. Amino acids: CASSEGVGLKETQYF. The chain joins TRBV6-5 to TRBJ2-5, with a possible D match to TRBD1 (6 bases). The germline V and J ends were trimmed by 6 bases and 3 bases, with 17 bases remaining between them. Germline-derived CDR1 and CDR2 are MNHEY and SVGAGI. The length of the CDR3 is 15 residues.